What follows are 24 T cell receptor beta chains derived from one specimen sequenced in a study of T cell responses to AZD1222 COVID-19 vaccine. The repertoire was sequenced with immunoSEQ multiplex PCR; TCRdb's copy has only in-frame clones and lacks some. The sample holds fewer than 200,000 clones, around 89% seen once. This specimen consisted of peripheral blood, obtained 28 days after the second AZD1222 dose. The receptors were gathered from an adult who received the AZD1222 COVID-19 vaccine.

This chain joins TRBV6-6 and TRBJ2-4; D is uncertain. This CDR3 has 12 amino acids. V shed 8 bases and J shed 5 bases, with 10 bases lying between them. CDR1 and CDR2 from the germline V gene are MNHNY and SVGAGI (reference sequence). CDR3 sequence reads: CASAAGENIQYF. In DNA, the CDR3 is TGTGCCAGCGCGGCAGGCGAAAACATTCAGTACTTC.

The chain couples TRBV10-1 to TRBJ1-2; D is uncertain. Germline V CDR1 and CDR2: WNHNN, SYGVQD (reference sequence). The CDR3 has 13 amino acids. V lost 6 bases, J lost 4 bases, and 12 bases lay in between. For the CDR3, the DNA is TGCGCCAGCAGCGAAGGGTTATTCTATGGCTACACCTTC. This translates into CASSEGLFYGYTF.

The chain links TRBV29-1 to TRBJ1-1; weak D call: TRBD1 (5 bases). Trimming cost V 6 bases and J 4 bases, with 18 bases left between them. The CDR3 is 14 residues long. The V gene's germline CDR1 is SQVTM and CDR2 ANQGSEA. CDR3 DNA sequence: TGCAGCGTCTCTCCCAGTCGGGGGAGCACTGAAGCTTTCTTT. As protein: CSVSPSRGSTEAFF.

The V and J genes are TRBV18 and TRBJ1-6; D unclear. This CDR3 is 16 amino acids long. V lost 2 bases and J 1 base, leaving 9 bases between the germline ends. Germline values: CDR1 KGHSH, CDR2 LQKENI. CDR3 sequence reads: CASSPMGWSYNSPLHF. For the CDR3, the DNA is TGTGCCAGCTCACCAATGGGATGGTCCTATAATTCACCCCTCCACTTT.

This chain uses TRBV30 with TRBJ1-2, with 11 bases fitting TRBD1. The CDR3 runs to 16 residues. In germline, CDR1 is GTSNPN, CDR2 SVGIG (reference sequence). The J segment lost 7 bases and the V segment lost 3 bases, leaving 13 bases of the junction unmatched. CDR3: CAWSSGTGGIRTGYTF. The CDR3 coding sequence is TGTGCCTGGAGCTCCGGGACAGGGGGTATTCGAACTGGCTACACCTTC. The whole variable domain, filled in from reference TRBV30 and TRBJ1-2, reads SQTIHQWPATLVQPVGSPLSLECTVEGTSNPNLYWYRQAAGRGLQLLFYSVGIGQISSEVPQNLSASRPQDRQFILSSKKLLLSDSGFYLCAWSSGTGGIRTGYTFGSGTRLTVV.

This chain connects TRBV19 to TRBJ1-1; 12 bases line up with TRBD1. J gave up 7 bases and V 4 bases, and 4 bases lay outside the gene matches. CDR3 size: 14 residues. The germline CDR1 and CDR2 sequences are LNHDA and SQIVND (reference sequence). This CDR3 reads CASSRDRGPDEAFF. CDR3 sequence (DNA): TGTGCCAGTAGTAGGGACAGGGGGCCGGATGAAGCTTTCTTT.

This chain's CDR3 is CAWSVGTGNTIYF. The DNA of the CDR3 is TGTGCCTGGAGTGTAGGTACTGGAAACACCATATATTTT. The chain is built from TRBV30 and TRBJ1-3, with D hard to call. The length of the CDR3 is 13 residues. In germline, CDR1 is GTSNPN, CDR2 SVGIG (reference sequence). V dropped 0 bases and J dropped 2 bases, with 5 bases sitting between them.

The CDR3 DNA follows: TGTGCCAGCAGTTTGGGTTTGTCACCCCCTTTCTTT. This translates into CASSLGLSPPFF. The chain is built from TRBV12-3 or TRBV12-4 and TRBJ1-1, with unresolved D. The length of the CDR3 is 12 residues. V dropped 3 bases and J dropped 12 bases, with 14 bases sitting between them.

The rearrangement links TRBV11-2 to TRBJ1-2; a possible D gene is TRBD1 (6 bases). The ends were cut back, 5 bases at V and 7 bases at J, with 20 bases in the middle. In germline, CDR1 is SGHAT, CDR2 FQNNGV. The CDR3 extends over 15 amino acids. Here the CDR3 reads CASSATETGYSGYTF. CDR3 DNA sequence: TGTGCCAGCAGCGCTACAGAGACAGGCTATTCTGGCTACACCTTC. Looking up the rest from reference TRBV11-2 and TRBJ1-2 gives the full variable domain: EAGVAQSPRYKIIEKRQSVAFWCNPISGHATLYWYQQILGQGPKLLIQFQNNGVVDDSQLPKDRFSAERLKGVDSTLKIQPAKLEDSAVYLCASSATETGYSGYTFGSGTRLTVV.

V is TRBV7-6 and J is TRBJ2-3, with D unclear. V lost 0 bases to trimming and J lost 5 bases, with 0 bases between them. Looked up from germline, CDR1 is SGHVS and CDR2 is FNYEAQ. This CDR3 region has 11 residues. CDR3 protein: CASSLADTQYF. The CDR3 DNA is TGTGCCAGCAGCTTAGCAGATACGCAGTATTTT.

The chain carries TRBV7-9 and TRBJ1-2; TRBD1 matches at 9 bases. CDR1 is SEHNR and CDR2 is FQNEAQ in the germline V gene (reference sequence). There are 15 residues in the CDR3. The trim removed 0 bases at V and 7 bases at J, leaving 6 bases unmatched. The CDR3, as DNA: TGTGCCAGCAGCTTAGCCGGGACAGGGAATGGTGGCTACACCTTC. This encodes CASSLAGTGNGGYTF.

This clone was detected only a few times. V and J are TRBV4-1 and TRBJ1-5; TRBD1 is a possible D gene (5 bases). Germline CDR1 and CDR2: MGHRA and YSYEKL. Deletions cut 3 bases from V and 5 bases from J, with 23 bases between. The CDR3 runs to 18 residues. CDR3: CASSQTLRESVKDQPQHF. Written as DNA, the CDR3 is TGCGCCAGCAGCCAGACCCTCAGGGAGTCAGTTAAGGATCAGCCCCAGCATTTT.

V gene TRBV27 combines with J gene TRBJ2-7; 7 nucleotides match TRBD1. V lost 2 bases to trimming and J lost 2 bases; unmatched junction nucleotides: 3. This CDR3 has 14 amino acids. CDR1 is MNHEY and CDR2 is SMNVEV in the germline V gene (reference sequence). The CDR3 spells CASSLQGDTYEQYF. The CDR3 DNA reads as TGTGCCAGCAGTTTACAGGGGGACACCTACGAGCAGTACTTC.

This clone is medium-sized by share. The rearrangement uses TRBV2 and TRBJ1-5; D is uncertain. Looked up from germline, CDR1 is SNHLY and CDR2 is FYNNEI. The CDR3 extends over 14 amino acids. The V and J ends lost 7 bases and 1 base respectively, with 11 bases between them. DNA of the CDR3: TGTGCCAGCACCCTGTGGTCCAGCAATCAGCCCCAGCATTTT. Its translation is CASTLWSSNQPQHF.

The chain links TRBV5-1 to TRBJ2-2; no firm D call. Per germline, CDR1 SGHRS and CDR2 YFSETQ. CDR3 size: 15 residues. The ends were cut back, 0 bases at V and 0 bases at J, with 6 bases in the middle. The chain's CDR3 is CASSLDGPNTGELFF. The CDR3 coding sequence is TGCGCCAGCAGCTTGGACGGCCCGAACACCGGGGAGCTGTTTTTT.

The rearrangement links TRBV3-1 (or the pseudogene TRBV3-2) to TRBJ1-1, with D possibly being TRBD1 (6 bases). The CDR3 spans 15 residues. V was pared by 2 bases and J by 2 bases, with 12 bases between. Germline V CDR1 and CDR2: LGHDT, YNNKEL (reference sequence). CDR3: CASSQPVRGNTEAFF. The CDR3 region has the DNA TGTGCCAGCAGCCAACCTGTCAGGGGAAACACTGAAGCTTTCTTT.

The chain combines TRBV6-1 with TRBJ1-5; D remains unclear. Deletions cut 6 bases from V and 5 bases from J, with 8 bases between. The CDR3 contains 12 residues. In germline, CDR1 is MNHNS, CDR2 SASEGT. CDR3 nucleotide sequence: TGTGCCAGCAGAAAGTTGGATCAGCCCCAGCATTTT. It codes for CASRKLDQPQHF.

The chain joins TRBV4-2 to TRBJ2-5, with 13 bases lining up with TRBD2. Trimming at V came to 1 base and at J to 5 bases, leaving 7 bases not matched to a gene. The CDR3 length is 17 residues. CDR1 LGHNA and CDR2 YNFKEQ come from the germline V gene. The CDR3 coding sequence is TGTGCCAGCAGCCAAGTCGCGACTAGCGGGGGGTCGGAGACCCAGTACTTC. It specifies CASSQVATSGGSETQYF.

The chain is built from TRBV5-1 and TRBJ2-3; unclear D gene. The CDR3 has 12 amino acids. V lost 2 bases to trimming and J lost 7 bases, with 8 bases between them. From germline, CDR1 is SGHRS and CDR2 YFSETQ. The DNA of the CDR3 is TGCGCCAGCAGCTTAGACTTCTATACGCAGTATTTT. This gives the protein CASSLDFYTQYF.

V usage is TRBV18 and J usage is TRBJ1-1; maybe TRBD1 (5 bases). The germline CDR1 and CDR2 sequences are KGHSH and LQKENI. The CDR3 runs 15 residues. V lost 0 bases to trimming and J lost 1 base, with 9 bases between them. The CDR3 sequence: CASSPPRGGNTEAFF. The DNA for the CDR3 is TGTGCCAGCTCACCACCGAGGGGCGGGAACACTGAAGCTTTCTTT.

CDR3 sequence reads: CASSLMAGTYEQYF. CDR3 in DNA: TGTGCCAGCAGCTTAATGGCTGGAACCTACGAGCAGTACTTC. This chain connects TRBV11-1 to TRBJ2-7; D is unresolved. This CDR3 is 14 amino acids long. The V end lost 2 bases, the J end lost 2 bases, and 10 bases lay between the germline ends. Germline V gene sequence: CDR1 SGHAT, CDR2 FQDESV (reference sequence).

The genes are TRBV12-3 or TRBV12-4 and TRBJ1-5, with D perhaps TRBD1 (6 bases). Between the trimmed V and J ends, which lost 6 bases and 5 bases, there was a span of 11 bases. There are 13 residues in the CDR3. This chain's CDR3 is CASRQGGHQPQHF. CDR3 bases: TGTGCCAGCAGACAGGGAGGGCATCAGCCCCAGCATTTT.

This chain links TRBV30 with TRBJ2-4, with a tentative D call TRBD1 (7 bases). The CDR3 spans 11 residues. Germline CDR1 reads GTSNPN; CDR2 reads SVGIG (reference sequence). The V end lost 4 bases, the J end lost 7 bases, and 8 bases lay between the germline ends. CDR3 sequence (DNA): TGTGCCTGGACAGGGGGGAACATTCAGTACTTC. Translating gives CAWTGGNIQYF.

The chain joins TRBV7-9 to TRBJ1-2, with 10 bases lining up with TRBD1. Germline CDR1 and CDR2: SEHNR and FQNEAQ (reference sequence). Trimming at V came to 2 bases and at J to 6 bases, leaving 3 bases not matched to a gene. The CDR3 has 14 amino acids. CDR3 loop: CASSLRQGANGYTF. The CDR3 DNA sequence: TGTGCCAGCAGCTTACGACAGGGGGCGAATGGCTACACCTTC.